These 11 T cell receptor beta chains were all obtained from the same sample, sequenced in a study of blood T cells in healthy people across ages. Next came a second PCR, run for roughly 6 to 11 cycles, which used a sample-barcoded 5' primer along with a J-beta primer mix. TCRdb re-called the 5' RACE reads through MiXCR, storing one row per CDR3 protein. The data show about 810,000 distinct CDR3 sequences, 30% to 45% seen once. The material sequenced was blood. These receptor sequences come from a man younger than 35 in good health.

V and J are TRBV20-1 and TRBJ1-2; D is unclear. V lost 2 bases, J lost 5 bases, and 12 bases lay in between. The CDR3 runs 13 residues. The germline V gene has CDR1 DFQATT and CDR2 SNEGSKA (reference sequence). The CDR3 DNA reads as TGCAGTGCTAGAAGGCACGGGAGGTATGGCTACACCTTC. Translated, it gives CSARRHGRYGYTF.

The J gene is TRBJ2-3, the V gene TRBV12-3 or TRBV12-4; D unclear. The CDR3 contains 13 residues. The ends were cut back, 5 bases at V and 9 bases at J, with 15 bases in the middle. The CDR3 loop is CASSVEVGFTQYF. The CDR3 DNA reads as TGTGCCAGCAGTGTAGAGGTAGGGTTCACGCAGTATTTT.

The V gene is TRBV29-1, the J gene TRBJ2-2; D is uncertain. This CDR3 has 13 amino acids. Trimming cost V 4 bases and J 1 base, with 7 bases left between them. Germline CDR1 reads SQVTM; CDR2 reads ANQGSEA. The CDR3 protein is CSVGNRNTGELFF. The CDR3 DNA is TGCAGCGTTGGGAACAGGAACACCGGGGAGCTGTTTTTT.

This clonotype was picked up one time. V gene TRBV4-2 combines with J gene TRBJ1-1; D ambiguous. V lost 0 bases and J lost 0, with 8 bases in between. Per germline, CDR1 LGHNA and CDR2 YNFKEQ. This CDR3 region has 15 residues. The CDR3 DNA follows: TGTGCCAGCAGCCAAGATCAGAACTTGAACACTGAAGCTTTCTTT. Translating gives CASSQDQNLNTEAFF.

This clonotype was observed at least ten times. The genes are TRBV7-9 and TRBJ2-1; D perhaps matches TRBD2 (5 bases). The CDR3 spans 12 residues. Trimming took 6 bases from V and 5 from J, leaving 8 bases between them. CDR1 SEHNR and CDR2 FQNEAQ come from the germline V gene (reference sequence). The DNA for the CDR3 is TGTGCCAGCAGGGAACTAGACAATGAGCAGTTCTTC. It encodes CASRELDNEQFF.

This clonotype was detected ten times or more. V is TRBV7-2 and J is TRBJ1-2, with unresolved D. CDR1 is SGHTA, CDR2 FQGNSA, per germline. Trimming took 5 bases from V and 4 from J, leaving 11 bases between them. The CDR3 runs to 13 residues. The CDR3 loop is CASSVDGLYGYTF. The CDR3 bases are TGTGCCAGCAGCGTGGACGGGCTCTATGGCTACACCTTC. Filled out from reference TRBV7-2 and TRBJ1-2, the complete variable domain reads GAGVSQSPSNKVTEKGKDVELRCDPISGHTALYWYRQSLGQGLEFLIYFQGNSAPDKSGLPSDRFSAERTGGSVSTLTIQRTQQEDSAVYLCASSVDGLYGYTFGSGTRLTVV.

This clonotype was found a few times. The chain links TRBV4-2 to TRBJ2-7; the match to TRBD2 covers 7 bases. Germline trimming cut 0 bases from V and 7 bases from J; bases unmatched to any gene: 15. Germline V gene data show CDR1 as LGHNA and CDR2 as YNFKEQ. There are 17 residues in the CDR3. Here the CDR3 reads CASSQEGGGGLYNEQYF. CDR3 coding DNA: TGTGCCAGCAGCCAAGAGGGTGGCGGGGGTTTATACAATGAGCAGTACTTC.

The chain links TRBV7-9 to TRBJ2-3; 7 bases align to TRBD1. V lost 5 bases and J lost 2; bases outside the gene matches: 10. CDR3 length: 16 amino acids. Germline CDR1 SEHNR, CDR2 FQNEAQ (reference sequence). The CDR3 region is CASSPRGQTNTDTQYF. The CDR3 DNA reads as TGTGCCAGCAGCCCCCGGGGACAGACTAACACAGATACGCAGTATTTT.

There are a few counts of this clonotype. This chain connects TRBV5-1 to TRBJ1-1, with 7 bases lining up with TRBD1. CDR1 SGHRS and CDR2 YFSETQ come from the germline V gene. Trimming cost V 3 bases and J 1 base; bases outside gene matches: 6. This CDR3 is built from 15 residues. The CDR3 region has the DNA TGCGCCAGCAGCTGGGGGGGACAGACGAACACTGAAGCTTTCTTT. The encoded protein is CASSWGGQTNTEAFF.

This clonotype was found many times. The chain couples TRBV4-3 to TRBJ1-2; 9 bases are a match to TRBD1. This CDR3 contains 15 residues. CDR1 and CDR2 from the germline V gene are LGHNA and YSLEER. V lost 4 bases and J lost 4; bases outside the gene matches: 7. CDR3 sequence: CASSPRTGAGYGYTF. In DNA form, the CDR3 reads TGCGCCAGCAGCCCGAGGACAGGGGCGGGCTATGGCTACACCTTC.

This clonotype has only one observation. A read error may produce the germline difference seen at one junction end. CDR3 region: CVSSLGLGGSQPQHF. The CDR3 nucleotides are TGTGTCAGCAGTCTCGGGCTAGGGGGCAGTCAGCCCCAGCATTTT. This chain connects TRBV12-3 or TRBV12-4 to TRBJ1-5; 7 bases agree with TRBD1. CDR3 length equals 15 residues.